The T cell receptor beta chain described here comes from a study of blood T cell repertoires in COVID-19. Study-level background: Samples came from the United States, Italy and Spain, spanning acute and convalescent COVID-19.

This table comes from immunoSEQ multiplex PCR, and its TCRdb copy is limited to in-frame clones, with some not included. The sample carries over 130,000 clones, 80% to 90% recorded once. CDR1 and CDR2 from the germline V gene are MGHRA and YSYEKL. This CDR3 region has 16 residues. V lost 4 bases to trimming and J lost 8 bases; unmatched junction nucleotides: 14. Sequenced input: peripheral blood. The chain uses TRBV4-1 and TRBJ1-3; 7 bases map to TRBD1. This clonotype was sampled from a woman aged 80 or over with acute or convalescent COVID-19. This chain's CDR3 is CASSPDWQGVLDTIYF. The CDR3 coding sequence is TGCGCCAGCAGCCCGGATTGGCAGGGGGTATTGGACACCATATATTTT.